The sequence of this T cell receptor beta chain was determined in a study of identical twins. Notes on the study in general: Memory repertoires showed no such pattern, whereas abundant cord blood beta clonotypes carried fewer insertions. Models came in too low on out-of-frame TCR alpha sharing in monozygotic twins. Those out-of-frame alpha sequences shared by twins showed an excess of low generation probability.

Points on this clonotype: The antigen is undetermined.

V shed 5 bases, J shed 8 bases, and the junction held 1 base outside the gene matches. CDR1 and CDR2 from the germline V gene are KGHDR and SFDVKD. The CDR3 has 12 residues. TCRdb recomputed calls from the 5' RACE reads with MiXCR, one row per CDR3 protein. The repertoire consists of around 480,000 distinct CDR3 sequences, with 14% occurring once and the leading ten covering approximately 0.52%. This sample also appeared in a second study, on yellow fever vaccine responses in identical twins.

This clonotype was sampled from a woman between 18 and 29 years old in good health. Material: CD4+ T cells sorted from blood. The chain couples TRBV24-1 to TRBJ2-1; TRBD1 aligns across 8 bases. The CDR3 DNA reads TGTGCCACCAGTGTGGGACAGGATGAGCAGTTCTTC. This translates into CATSVGQDEQFF.